This entry concerns a single T cell receptor beta chain. The entry originates in a study of shared clonotypes between healthy human individuals. The length of the CDR3 is 15 residues. V lost 5 bases and J 2 bases, leaving 14 bases between the germline ends. The germline V gene encodes CDR1 LGHNT and CDR2 FRNRAP. Using immunoSEQ multiplex PCR, the repertoire was profiled, and TCRdb retains in-frame clones only, with some absent. This sample yields fewer than 2.5 million clones, of which roughly 93% are seen a single time; about 0.38% belongs to the top ten. The genes are TRBV12-5 and TRBJ2-3, with D possibly matching TRBD2 (6 bases). The source material was naive CD4+ T cells from PBMCs. Subset reported: CD45RA+ positively selected. The TCR originated in a man between 18 and 29 years old in good health. Some clones in this sample may be carry-over from other donors' samples. CDR3 in DNA: TGTGCTAGTGGTCCGGGACTTCACTCCACAGATACGCAGTATTTT. This translates into CASGPGLHSTDTQYF. Together with reference TRBV12-5 and TRBJ2-3, the CDR3 gives the full variable domain: DARVTQTPRHKVTEMGQEVTMRCQPILGHNTVFWYRQTMMQGLELLAYFRNRAPLDDSGMPKDRFSAEMPDATLATLKIQPSEPRDSAVYFCASGPGLHSTDTQYFGPGTRLTVL.